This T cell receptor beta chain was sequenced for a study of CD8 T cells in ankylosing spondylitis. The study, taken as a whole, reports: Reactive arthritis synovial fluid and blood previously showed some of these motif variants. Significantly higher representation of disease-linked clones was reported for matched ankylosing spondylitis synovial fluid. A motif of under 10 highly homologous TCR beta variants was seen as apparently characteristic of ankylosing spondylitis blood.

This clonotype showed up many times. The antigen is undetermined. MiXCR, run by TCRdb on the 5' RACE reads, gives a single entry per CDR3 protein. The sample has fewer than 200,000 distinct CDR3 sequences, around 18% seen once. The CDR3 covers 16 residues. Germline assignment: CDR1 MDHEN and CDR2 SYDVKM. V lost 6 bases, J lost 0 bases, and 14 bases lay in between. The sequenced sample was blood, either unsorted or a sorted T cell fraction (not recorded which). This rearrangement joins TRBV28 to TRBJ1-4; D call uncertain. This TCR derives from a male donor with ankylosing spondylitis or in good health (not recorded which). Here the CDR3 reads CASSYSTGTTNEKLFF. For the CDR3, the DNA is TGTGCCAGCAGCTATTCGACGGGAACAACTAATGAAAAACTGTTTTTT.